Below are 20 T cell receptor beta chains sequenced from a single sample in a study of blood T cell repertoires in COVID-19. The assay was immunoSEQ multiplex PCR, and TCRdb's table has in-frame clones only and misses some. The data contain roughly 250,000 clones, roughly four fifths of them seen just once; the ten biggest clones take up under 2%. Sequencing was performed on peripheral blood. These receptors were obtained from a woman aged 80 or over with acute or convalescent COVID-19.

The chain carries TRBV18 and TRBJ2-1; 10 positions match TRBD2. The CDR3 contains 14 residues. V dropped 8 bases and J dropped 2; count of bases not matched to a gene: 3. Germline V lookup: CDR1 KGHSH, CDR2 LQKENI. The CDR3 here is CASALAGAYNEQFF. CDR3 nucleotides: TGTGCCAGCGCCCTAGCGGGAGCCTACAATGAGCAGTTCTTC.

The rearrangement uses TRBV7-9 and TRBJ1-3; unclear D gene. This CDR3 is built from 15 residues. Trimming removed 0 bases from V and 0 bases from J, with 6 bases in between. Per germline, CDR1 SEHNR and CDR2 FQNEAQ (reference sequence). The CDR3 nucleotides are TGTGCCAGCAGCTTAGCCCAGATCTCTGGAAACACCATATATTTT. Residues: CASSLAQISGNTIYF.

V gene TRBV7-8 combines with J gene TRBJ2-5; D ambiguous. V lost 7 bases, J lost 0 bases, and 9 bases lay in between. The germline gives CDR1 SGHVS, CDR2 FQNEAQ. The length of the CDR3 is 13 residues. For the CDR3, the DNA is TGTGCCAGCACCACGCAGTACCAAGAGACCCAGTACTTC. Translating gives CASTTQYQETQYF.

V usage is TRBV6-5 and J usage is TRBJ1-1, with D possibly TRBD1 on 6 matching bases. This CDR3 contains 11 residues. The germline V and J ends were trimmed by 7 bases and 6 bases, with 9 bases remaining between them. CDR1 is MNHEY and CDR2 is SVGAGI in the germline V gene. CDR3 region: CASTRGAEAFF. For the CDR3, the DNA is TGTGCCAGCACCAGGGGCGCTGAAGCTTTCTTT.

The V gene is TRBV30, the J gene TRBJ2-1, with D possibly matching TRBD2 (5 bases). From germline, CDR1 is GTSNPN and CDR2 SVGIG (reference sequence). The CDR3 totals 16 residues. The V end was cut by 1 base, the J end by 5 bases, with 18 bases between. The CDR3 sequence is CAWSAVMGKRHNEQFF. DNA for the CDR3: TGTGCCTGGAGTGCCGTGATGGGGAAGCGGCACAATGAGCAGTTCTTC.

V is TRBV28 and J is TRBJ2-7, with 8 bases lining up with TRBD1. The CDR3 has 14 amino acids. Unmatched junction bases numbered 10, after V lost 6 bases and J lost 6 bases. Germline CDR1 is MDHEN and CDR2 is SYDVKM. The CDR3 reads CASRIPGTGSEQYF. CDR3 DNA: TGTGCCAGCAGAATTCCTGGGACAGGTTCCGAGCAGTACTTC.

This rearrangement joins TRBV5-4 to TRBJ1-6; TRBD1 matches at 9 bases. The germline CDR1 and CDR2 sequences are SGHNT and YYREEE (reference sequence). Trimming cost V 0 bases and J 9 bases; bases outside gene matches: 4. The CDR3 is 15 amino acids. The CDR3 bases are TGTGCCAGCAGCTTGGCACAGGGGGCTACTTCACCCCTCCACTTT. It codes for CASSLAQGATSPLHF.

The chain combines TRBV6-2 or TRBV6-3 with TRBJ2-5; D gene unclear. The V gene lost 2 bases and the J gene lost 4 bases, with 2 bases spanning the gap. The CDR3 is 11 residues long. The germline V gene encodes CDR1 MNHEY and CDR2 SVGEGT. The CDR3 DNA reads TGTGCCAGCAGTTACCGAGAGACCCAGTACTTC. This sequence encodes CASSYRETQYF.

The chain has TRBV13 and TRBJ2-5, with TRBD1 matching over 9 bases. J was trimmed by 2 bases and V by 4 bases; bases with no gene match: 5. The CDR3 totals 15 residues. The germline CDR1 and CDR2 sequences are PRHDT and FYEKMQ (reference sequence). CDR3 sequence (DNA): TGTGCCAGCAGCTCAAGGACAGGGGTACAAGAGACCCAGTACTTC. Its protein product is CASSSRTGVQETQYF.

The V and J genes are TRBV4-2 and TRBJ2-1; unclear D gene. V was clipped by 0 bases and J by 9 bases, with 9 bases between them. CDR1 and CDR2 (germline): LGHNA, YNFKEQ. The CDR3 has 13 residues. CDR3 in amino acids: CASSQDLRGEQFF. The CDR3 DNA is TGTGCCAGCAGCCAAGATCTCCGCGGTGAGCAGTTCTTC.

The rearrangement joins TRBV5-8 to TRBJ1-5; D is possibly TRBD1 (6 bases). The germline V gene has CDR1 SGHTS and CDR2 YDEGEE. The CDR3 is 16 amino acids. Between the trimmed V and J ends, which lost 1 base and 0 bases, there was a span of 11 bases. The CDR3 loop is CASSLRGGDSNQPQHF. The CDR3 nucleotides read TGTGCCAGCAGCTTGAGGGGGGGAGATAGCAATCAGCCCCAGCATTTT.

The rearrangement joins TRBV7-9 to TRBJ2-5, with 12 bases matching TRBD2. The CDR3 runs to 16 residues. Trimming removed 0 bases from V and 4 bases from J; junction bases left unmatched: 3. Germline V gene data show CDR1 as SEHNR and CDR2 as FQNEAQ (reference sequence). The CDR3 protein is CASSLALAGGGETQYF. The CDR3 DNA sequence: TGTGCCAGCAGCTTAGCACTAGCGGGAGGTGGAGAGACCCAGTACTTC.

CDR3 nucleotide sequence: TGCGCCAGCAGCTTGGCCTGGGCAAGTCTAGATACGCAGTATTTT. Translation gives CASSLAWASLDTQYF. The genes are TRBV5-1 and TRBJ2-3; D gene uncertain. Per the germline V gene, CDR1 is SGHRS and CDR2 is YFSETQ. The CDR3 spans 15 residues. Trimming left V 0 bases short and J 5 bases short, with 13 bases between.

V and J are TRBV7-9 and TRBJ2-6; no firm D call. The CDR3 is 16 amino acids. The V and J ends lost 5 bases and 0 bases respectively, with 11 bases between them. CDR1 and CDR2 (germline): SEHNR, FQNEAQ (reference sequence). The CDR3 loop is CASSRAQVSGANVLTF. CDR3 nucleotides: TGTGCCAGCAGCCGAGCCCAGGTCTCTGGGGCCAACGTCCTGACTTTC.

The chain uses TRBV6-5 and TRBJ1-5; 7 nucleotides align to TRBD1. After removal of 6 bases from V and 4 bases from J, the junction contained 9 bases not matched to a gene. This CDR3 is built from 15 residues. Germline V CDR1 and CDR2: MNHEY, SVGAGI. The DNA of the CDR3 is TGTGCCAGCAGCGTAGACAGGGCCGGTAATCAGCCCCAGCATTTT. This sequence encodes CASSVDRAGNQPQHF.

This chain links TRBV20-1 with TRBJ1-2; TRBD1 matches 7 bases. This CDR3 has 11 amino acids. Trimming removed 6 bases from V and 8 bases from J; junction bases left unmatched: 6. The germline V gene encodes CDR1 DFQATT and CDR2 SNEGSKA (reference sequence). CDR3 in amino acids: CSAGTGAGYTF. The CDR3, as DNA: TGCAGTGCCGGCACAGGGGCGGGCTACACCTTC.

This clone was counted only a few times. J is TRBJ1-2 and V is TRBV18, with TRBD1 matching 8 bases. The CDR3 sequence is 15 residues long. The germline V gene encodes CDR1 KGHSH and CDR2 LQKENI. The V segment lost 3 bases and the J segment 6 bases; nucleotides outside the gene matches: 9. The CDR3 loop reads CASSPKDGQGHGYTF. In nucleotides, the CDR3 is TGTGCCAGCTCACCTAAAGATGGACAGGGCCATGGCTACACCTTC.

This chain links TRBV11-2 with TRBJ2-1; TRBD1 matches at 7 bases. Germline V CDR1 and CDR2: SGHAT, FQNNGV. The V segment lost 7 bases and the J segment 6 bases; nucleotides outside the gene matches: 15. This CDR3 region has 16 residues. CDR3 residues: CASNKNRDSRFNEQFF. Here the CDR3 DNA reads TGTGCCAGCAACAAAAACCGGGACAGTAGGTTCAATGAGCAGTTCTTC.

The rearrangement links TRBV29-1 to TRBJ2-7; 7 nucleotides line up with TRBD2. Trimming removed 6 bases from V and 4 bases from J; junction bases left unmatched: 9. CDR1 is SQVTM, CDR2 ANQGSEA, per germline. This CDR3 contains 13 residues. As DNA, the CDR3 is TGCAGCGTACCGGGATTCGGGGGGTACGAGCAGTACTTC. Encoded protein: CSVPGFGGYEQYF.

The chain carries TRBV24-1 and TRBJ2-2, with 7 bases that match TRBD1. The CDR3 length is 13 residues. Germline values: CDR1 KGHDR, CDR2 SFDVKD. V shed 7 bases and J 5 bases; nucleotides not matched to a gene: 3. CDR3 sequence (DNA): TGTGCCACCAGCGGGACAGAGACCGGGGAGCTGTTTTTT. Translated: CATSGTETGELFF.